The 17 T cell receptor beta chains given below trace back to one sample, sequenced in a study of control samples from healthy donors and cancer patients. The method was immunoSEQ multiplex PCR; TCRdb's version includes in-frame clones alone and lacks a portion of them. Here the sample spans fewer than 90,000 clones, 70% to 90% being singletons. Sequencing input: blood. The receptors were sampled from a woman aged 50 to 60 in good health.

J is TRBJ1-3 and V is TRBV2; D remains ambiguous. This CDR3 has 14 amino acids. CDR1 is SNHLY, CDR2 FYNNEI, per germline. The V end lost 4 bases, the J end lost 0 bases, and 7 bases lay between the germline ends. This CDR3 reads CASSAVRSGNTIYF. CDR3 DNA: TGTGCCAGCAGTGCCGTACGCTCTGGAAACACCATATATTTT. The full variable domain, with the rest looked up from reference TRBV2 and TRBJ1-3, is EPEVTQTPSHQVTQMGQEVILRCVPISNHLYFYWYRQILGQKVEFLVSFYNNEISEKSEIFDDQFSVERPDGSNFTLKIRSTKLEDSAMYFCASSAVRSGNTIYFGEGSWLTVV.

In DNA, the CDR3 is TGTGCCACCAGTGAGGCCAACACAGATACGCAGTATTTT. It codes for CATSEANTDTQYF. The chain links TRBV24-1 to TRBJ2-3; D unclear. Germline assignment: CDR1 KGHDR and CDR2 SFDVKD. V shed 4 bases and J shed 2 bases, with 6 bases lying between them. The CDR3 consists of 13 residues.

This chain links TRBV15 with TRBJ1-4, with 8 nucleotides matching TRBD1. The germline gives CDR1 LNHNV, CDR2 YYDKDF (reference sequence). The length of the CDR3 is 16 residues. V trimming: 2 bases; J trimming: 3 bases; junction bases outside the gene matches: 5. This CDR3 reads CATSRTRQGSNEKLFF. Here the CDR3 DNA reads TGTGCCACCAGCAGAACCCGACAGGGGTCTAATGAAAAACTGTTTTTT.

The chain recombines TRBV6-5 with TRBJ2-2; tentatively, D is TRBD1 (6 bases). Germline CDR1 and CDR2: MNHEY and SVGAGI. The CDR3 runs to 15 residues. The V and J ends lost 5 bases and 4 bases respectively, with 14 bases between them. The CDR3 here is CASSRQAGFTGELFF. CDR3 sequence (DNA): TGTGCCAGCAGTAGACAGGCTGGATTCACCGGGGAGCTGTTTTTT.

Only one count was recorded for this clone. This chain uses TRBV29-1 with TRBJ2-3; 7 bases agree with TRBD1. CDR1 SQVTM and CDR2 ANQGSEA come from the germline V gene. The CDR3 is made up of 15 amino acids. The V and J ends lost 7 bases and 3 bases, in that order; junction bases with no gene match: 13. Here the CDR3 DNA reads TGCAGCGCAAGCCATCCCACAGGGGTGACAGATACGCAGTATTTT. Encoded protein: CSASHPTGVTDTQYF.

The chain couples TRBV12-5 to TRBJ2-1, with D perhaps given as TRBD1 or TRBD2 (5 bases each). The germline V gene encodes CDR1 LGHNT and CDR2 FRNRAP. V shed 2 bases and J shed 10 bases, with 9 bases lying between them. This CDR3 region has 12 residues. CDR3 in amino acids: CASGLMRGEQFF. In nucleotides, the CDR3 is TGTGCTAGTGGTTTGATGAGGGGCGAGCAGTTCTTC.

This clone was seen more than once but under ten times. DNA for the CDR3: TGTGCCAGCAGCTTAGTTTACGGGTACGAGCAGTACTTC. Amino acid sequence: CASSLVYGYEQYF. The chain is built from TRBV7-9 and TRBJ2-7; D unclear. The CDR3 length is 13 residues. V was pared by 1 base and J by 4 bases, with 8 bases between. Germline CDR1 and CDR2: SEHNR and FQNEAQ (reference sequence). The whole variable domain, remainder taken from reference TRBV7-9 and TRBJ2-7, is DTGVSQNPRHKITKRGQNVTFRCDPISEHNRLYWYRQTLGQGPEFLTYFQNEAQLEKSRLLSDRFSAERPKGSFSTLEIQRTEQGDSAMYLCASSLVYGYEQYFGPGTRLTVT.

This sequence joins TRBV6-5 and TRBJ1-1, with D possibly matching TRBD1 (6 bases). CDR3 length: 15 residues. Trimming removed 7 bases from V and 3 bases from J, with 18 bases in between. CDR1 is MNHEY and CDR2 is SVGAGI in the germline V gene. The CDR3 nucleotides are TGTGCCAGCAAGGAGTTAGTAAGGGGGTACACTGAAGCTTTCTTT. This encodes CASKELVRGYTEAFF.

The chain links TRBV5-1 to TRBJ1-1; D is possibly TRBD1 (6 bases). Trimming shortened V by 4 bases and J by 7 bases, and 14 bases separated the two germline ends. The CDR3 contains 13 residues. Germline CDR1 reads SGHRS; CDR2 reads YFSETQ. CDR3: CASSLLGGVEAFF. CDR3 DNA: TGCGCCAGCAGCCTTTTAGGGGGGGTTGAAGCTTTCTTT.

This clone was detected only a few times. This chain joins TRBV5-1 and TRBJ1-1; 8 nucleotides agree with TRBD1. The CDR3 totals 17 residues. Germline V gene data show CDR1 as SGHRS and CDR2 as YFSETQ. V lost 4 bases, J lost 2 bases, and 13 bases stayed unmatched. The CDR3, as DNA: TGCGCCAGCAGCCCGACCGGGACAGGTCGATTTAACACTGAAGCTTTCTTT. This gives the protein CASSPTGTGRFNTEAFF.

The gene calls are TRBV10-3 and TRBJ1-6; D unresolved. V shed 6 bases and J shed 5 bases, with 8 bases lying between them. This CDR3 comprises 13 residues. Looked up from germline, CDR1 is ENHRY and CDR2 is SYGVKD. CDR3: CAIRNIDNSPLHF. CDR3 DNA sequence: TGTGCCATCAGGAACATAGATAATTCACCCCTCCACTTT.

This clone appeared once. The rearrangement joins TRBV11-3 to TRBJ2-7; D may match TRBD1 or TRBD2 (5 bases each). The CDR3 extends over 14 amino acids. V was clipped by 5 bases and J by 0 bases, with 11 bases between them. Germline CDR1 is SGHNT and CDR2 is YENEEA. For the CDR3, the DNA is TGTGCCAGCAGCGTAGGGACCGGCTCCTACGAGCAGTACTTC. Translated, it gives CASSVGTGSYEQYF.

Within the sample, this clone is medium-sized. The chain is built from TRBV11-2 and TRBJ1-5; 7 nucleotides match TRBD1. The CDR3 runs 15 residues. The V gene's germline CDR1 is SGHAT and CDR2 FQNNGV. Trimming cost V 5 bases and J 0 bases; bases outside gene matches: 4. CDR3 sequence reads: CASSPGQVSNQPQHF. CDR3 DNA sequence: TGTGCCAGCAGCCCCGGACAGGTTAGCAATCAGCCCCAGCATTTT.

This clone was counted a few times. The DNA of the CDR3 is TGTGCCAGTAGTTTTGGACTTAGCAATCAGCCCCAGCATTTT. Its translation: CASSFGLSNQPQHF. The chain employs TRBV19 and TRBJ1-5; D unclear. The CDR3 runs 14 residues. Trimming shortened V by 5 bases and J by 0 bases, and 8 bases separated the two germline ends. Germline assignment: CDR1 LNHDA and CDR2 SQIVND (reference sequence).

The chain joins TRBV3-1 (or the pseudogene TRBV3-2) to TRBJ2-2; D not certain. CDR3 size: 13 residues. Germline assignment: CDR1 LGHDT and CDR2 YNNKEL (reference sequence). The V gene lost 6 bases and the J gene lost 5 bases, with 10 bases spanning the gap. This CDR3 is CASRRKGTGELFF. For the CDR3, the DNA is TGTGCCAGCAGACGAAAAGGAACCGGGGAGCTGTTTTTT.

The rearrangement joins TRBV5-6 to TRBJ2-1, with D tentatively TRBD2 (6 bases). The V and J ends lost 4 bases and 4 bases respectively, with 15 bases between them. The CDR3 covers 15 residues. Germline V gene sequence: CDR1 SGHDT, CDR2 YYEEEE. CDR3 sequence: CASSLTTGTYNEQFF. The CDR3 coding sequence is TGTGCCAGCAGCCTAACTACCGGGACTTACAATGAGCAGTTCTTC.

This chain links TRBV9 with TRBJ2-3; 11 nucleotides match TRBD2. The CDR3 consists of 16 residues. Germline trimming cut 1 base from V and 2 bases from J; bases unmatched to any gene: 3. CDR1 is SGDLS and CDR2 is YYNGEE in the germline V gene. The CDR3 DNA follows: TGTGCCAGCAGCGTACCACTAGCGGGGGACACAGATACGCAGTATTTT. It translates to CASSVPLAGDTDTQYF.